This T cell receptor beta chain was profiled in a study of OX40 agonist ivuxolimab in advanced cancers. Trimming took 4 bases from V and 8 from J; bases not matched to a gene: 19. Germline lookup yields CDR1 LGHNA and CDR2 YNFKEQ. There are 19 residues in the CDR3. Sequenced by immunoSEQ multiplex PCR; TCRdb stores in-frame clones only, minus some. The sample comprises tens of thousands of clones, around 80% of which are singletons, and roughly 1.8% rests with the top ten. This clone showed up just a few times. Its target is unknown. Study-wide results and limits: Low normalized T-cell clonal expansion also characterized some of the nonresponders. Determination of antigen specificity was not performed for the expanded peripheral T cells.

The chain joins TRBV4-2 to TRBJ1-6; TRBD1 aligns across 8 bases. The sequence derives from an adult with an advanced solid tumor such as melanoma, head and neck, liver or kidney cancer. Source: CD4+ or CD8+ T cells sorted from blood, taken in a trial of the OX40 agonist ivuxolimab. The CDR3 protein is CASSPIAGGRRDSHSPLHF. Written as DNA, the CDR3 is TGTGCCAGCAGCCCGATAGCAGGGGGCCGAAGGGACAGTCATTCACCCCTCCACTTT.